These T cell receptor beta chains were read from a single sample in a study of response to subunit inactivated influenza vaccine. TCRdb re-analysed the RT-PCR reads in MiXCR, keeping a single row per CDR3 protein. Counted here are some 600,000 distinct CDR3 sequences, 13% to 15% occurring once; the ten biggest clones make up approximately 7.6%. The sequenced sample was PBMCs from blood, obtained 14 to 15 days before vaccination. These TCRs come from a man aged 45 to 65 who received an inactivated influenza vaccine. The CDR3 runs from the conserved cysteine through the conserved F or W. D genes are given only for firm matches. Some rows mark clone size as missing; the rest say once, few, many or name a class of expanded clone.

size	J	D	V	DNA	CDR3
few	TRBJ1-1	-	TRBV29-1	TGCAGCGGAGGGACATCAAACACTGAAGCTTTCTTT	CSGGTSNTEAFF
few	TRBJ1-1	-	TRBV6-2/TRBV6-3	TGTGCCAGCAAAACGGGAGGGACGAACACTGAAGCTTTCTTT	CASKTGGTNTEAFF
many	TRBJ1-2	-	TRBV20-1	TGCAGTGCTAGCGAGGGCAGTTCCAACTATGGCTACACCTTC	CSASEGSSNYGYTF
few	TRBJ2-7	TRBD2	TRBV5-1	TGCGCCAGCAGCATTAGCGGGGCCCACTCCTACGAGCAGTACTTC	CASSISGAHSYEQYF
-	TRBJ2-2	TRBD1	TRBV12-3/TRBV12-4	TGTGCCAGCAGTTTAAACAGGGGGCTATGGAGCACCGGGGAGCTGTTTTTT	CASSLNRGLWSTGELFF
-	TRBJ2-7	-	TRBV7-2	TGTGCCAGCAGCGCGGCTTATAGTCACCACGAGCAGTACTTC	CASSAAYSHHEQYF
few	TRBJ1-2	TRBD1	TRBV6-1	TGTGCCAGCAGCGACCTGGAGACAGGGGTTTTCTATGGCTACACCTTC	CASSDLETGVFYGYTF
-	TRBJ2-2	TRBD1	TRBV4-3	TGCGCCAGCAGCCGAGCCCAGGGGGCCGACACCGGGGAGCTGTTTTTT	CASSRAQGADTGELFF
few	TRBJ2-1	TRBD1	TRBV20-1	TGCAGTGCTAGCGGGACAGGGGGCTGGTATGAGCAGTTCTTC	CSASGTGGWYEQFF
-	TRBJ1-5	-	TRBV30	TGTGCCTGGAGTACAGGCAGGAATCAGCCCCAGCATTTT	CAWSTGRNQPQHF
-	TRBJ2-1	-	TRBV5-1	TGCGCCAGCAGCTTGGAAACTAGTAACAATGAGCAGTTCTTC	CASSLETSNNEQFF
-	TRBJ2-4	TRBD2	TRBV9	TGTGCCAGCAGCGTAAGCGGGAATGCCAAAAACATTCAGTACTTC	CASSVSGNAKNIQYF
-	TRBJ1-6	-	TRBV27	TGTGCCAGCAGTTTAAAAACAACCCGGATCAATTCACCCCTCCACTTT	CASSLKTTRINSPLHF
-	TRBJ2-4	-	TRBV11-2	TGTGCCAGCAGCTTTGGACGGGCAAACATTCAGTACTTC	CASSFGRANIQYF
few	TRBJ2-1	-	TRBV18	TGTGCCAGCTCACAATCGACAGGAACCTCCTACAATGAGCAGTTCTTC	CASSQSTGTSYNEQFF
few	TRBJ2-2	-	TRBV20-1	TGCAGTGCTAGAGATCTACCCGGGAGCACCGGGGAGCTGTTTTTT	CSARDLPGSTGELFF
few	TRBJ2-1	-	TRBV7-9	TGTGCCAGCAGCTTAAGTGGCTCCCGTGAGCAGTTCTTC	CASSLSGSREQFF
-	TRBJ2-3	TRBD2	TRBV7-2	TGTGCCACAAAACTAGCGGGGTCCACAGATACGCAGTATTTT	CATKLAGSTDTQYF
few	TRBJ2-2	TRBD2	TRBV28	TGTGCCAGCAGTTCTCTAGCGGGGCAGGGCCTCACCGGGGAGCTGTTTTTT	CASSSLAGQGLTGELFF
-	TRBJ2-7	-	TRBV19	TGTGCCAGTAGTATAAGTCGTCTAGCGAACGAGCAGTACTTC	CASSISRLANEQYF
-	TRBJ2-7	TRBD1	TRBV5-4	TGTGCCAGCAGACGGCAACAGGGGATGGTGAATGAGCAGTACTTC	CASRRQQGMVNEQYF
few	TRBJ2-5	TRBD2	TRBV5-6	TGTGCCAGCAGCGGGGACTATTTCCAGGAGACCCAGTACTTC	CASSGDYFQETQYF
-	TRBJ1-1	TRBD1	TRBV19	TGTGCCAGTAGTATCCTAGGGGGCGAGAACACTGAAGCTTTCTTT	CASSILGGENTEAFF